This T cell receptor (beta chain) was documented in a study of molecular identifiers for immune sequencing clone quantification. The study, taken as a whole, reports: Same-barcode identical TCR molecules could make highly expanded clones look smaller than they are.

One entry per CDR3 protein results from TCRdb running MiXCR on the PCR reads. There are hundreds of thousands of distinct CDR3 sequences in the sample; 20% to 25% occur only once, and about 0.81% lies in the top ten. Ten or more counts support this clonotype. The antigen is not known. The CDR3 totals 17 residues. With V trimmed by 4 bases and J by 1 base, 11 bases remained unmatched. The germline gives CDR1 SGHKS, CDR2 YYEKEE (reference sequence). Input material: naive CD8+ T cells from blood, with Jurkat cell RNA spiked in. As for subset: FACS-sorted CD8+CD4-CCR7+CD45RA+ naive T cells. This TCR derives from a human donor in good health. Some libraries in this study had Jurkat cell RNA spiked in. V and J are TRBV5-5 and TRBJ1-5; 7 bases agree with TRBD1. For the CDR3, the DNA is TGTGCCAGCAGCGCGGTGGAAGGGGGCAGGAGCAATCAGCCCCAGCATTTT. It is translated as CASSAVEGGRSNQPQHF. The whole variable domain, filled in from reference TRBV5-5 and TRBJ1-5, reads DAGVTQSPTHLIKTRGQQVTLRCSPISGHKSVSWYQQVLGQGPQFIFQYYEKEERGRGNFPDRFSARQFPNYSSELNVNALLLGDSALYLCASSAVEGGRSNQPQHFGDGTRLSIL.